This T cell receptor (beta chain) was recorded in a study of shared clonotypes between healthy human individuals (dated by TCRdb to 2020 to 2022). Context from the whole study: Two women and three men aged 18 to 49 years were included in the cohort. For each donor, CD4 naive and CD4 memory were each run on three plates, CD8 naive on two plates, and CD8 memory on one plate. To estimate repertoire size and how much clonotypes are shared between individuals, the study performed deep sequencing of blood TCR repertoires from a handful of healthy adults. To increase sequencing depth and limit assay-specific biases, different laboratories used diverse techniques to prepare libraries and sequence TCR repertoires. Each donor's leukapheresis produced roughly between roughly 0.85 and 10 billion PBMCs.

Using the deep immunoSEQ assay, multiplex PCR amplified TCR CDR3 regions from genomic DNA. Extracted genomic DNA from each cell subset was distributed evenly across all wells of several immunoSEQ 96-well plates, and each plate was treated as a replicate. Each replicate PCR for sorted subsets received about 220 ng genomic DNA, equal to tens of thousands of T cell genomes. The purified libraries were quantified using a Qubit 3.0 fluorometer, sized with a Bioanalyzer 2100, and then quantified again using the KAPA Library Quantification kit. A separate single-read 150-cycle Illumina NextSeq 550 flow cell was used to sequence each immunoSEQ 96-well plate. In the authors' own workflow: Because the immunoSEQ output included only junctional sequences and no quality scores, the filtering could not be the same as the filtering used for full-length reads. Sequences were annotated with PyIR, a Python wrapper for IgBLAST v1.9, and V/J genes and CDR3 were assigned using IMGT germline references. Reads were removed for weak V/J assignments (E-value above 1e-6), missing CDR3, stop codons, out-of-frame junctions, or ambiguous translated residues. V3J clonotypes were defined by identical inferred V gene, J gene, and CDR3 amino acid sequence. To compute the percentage overlap between repertoires, the number of shared unique clonotypes was divided by the size of the smaller repertoire. Three approaches were used to assess repertoire richness: RTK rarefaction, the Chao1 estimator, and Recon v2.1 estimates of unobserved clonotypes. OLGA was used to compute generation probabilities for all TCRbeta clonotypes that the gDNA method yielded from a few donors. TCRdb retrieved this table from immuneACCESS and kept in-frame rearrangements only. Not all clones are present; in checked studies, unresolved V genes account for under half, and no reason is known for the remainder. D and trimming come from the DNA, and the V and J calls and clone size come from that table. Present in this sample are about 710,000 clones, roughly two thirds of which were seen just once. Together, the top ten hold approximately 1.8% of the sample.

Its CDR3 holds 16 amino acids, cysteine through phenylalanine. The only DNA kept is the CDR3, 48 bases in frame from the first base. The junction carries 8 bases between V and J, which are trimmed by 1 base and 1 base respectively. CDR1 and CDR2, per the germline V gene, are MGHRA and YSYEKL. On this clone: No antigen is known for it. No per-base quality is available; no much larger clone lies one base away.

Findings and caveats that apply to the study as a whole: Sampling was restricted to blood, and TCR repertoires in tissues likely differ from the TCR repertoires found in blood. Rarefaction of sorted-subset datasets indicated incomplete sequencing despite the large sequencing depth. Across several donors, approximately 4.9% of naive CD4, more than 3% of naive CD8, 2% to 2.5% of memory CD4, and 0.4% of memory CD8 clonotypes were shared. Because the study included a small number of donors, the genetic and exposure-history diversity represented was limited. Compared with non-shared clonotypes, the clonotypes found in all four sorted-subset donors had higher generation probabilities. Estimated clonotype richness was generally larger for naive than for memory subsets. Based on pairwise subsampling, the degree of clonotype sharing among donors was expected to be affected by sequencing depth.

The donors were healthy, HIV-negative adults with no recently reported acute infections or vaccinations. Only Caucasian adults living in Nashville, Tennessee, USA were represented among the donors. Magnetic negative selection was used to enrich CD4+ T cells, after which naive cells were positively selected on CD45RA and the negative fraction became the memory subset. After blood collection by leukapheresis, PBMCs were isolated using Ficoll-Histopaque density gradient centrifugation and then cryopreserved in the vapor phase of liquid nitrogen. Analytical flow cytometry was used to check the purity and quantity of each magnetically sorted T cell population. Genomic DNA was isolated from each sorted fraction and quantified by UV absorbance on a Nanodrop 2000c.

Material for sequencing was memory CD4+ T cells sorted from blood. In the paper's terms, the cell subset or site label means: CD45RA-negative fraction. The rearrangement combines TRBV4-1 with TRBJ2-6; the D gene is unclear. This sequence originates from a woman in her 30s in good health. The sequence in DNA is TGCGCCAGCAGCCAAGTCAAAGGTTCTGGGGCCAACGTCCTGACTTTC. This sequence encodes CASSQVKGSGANVLTF.